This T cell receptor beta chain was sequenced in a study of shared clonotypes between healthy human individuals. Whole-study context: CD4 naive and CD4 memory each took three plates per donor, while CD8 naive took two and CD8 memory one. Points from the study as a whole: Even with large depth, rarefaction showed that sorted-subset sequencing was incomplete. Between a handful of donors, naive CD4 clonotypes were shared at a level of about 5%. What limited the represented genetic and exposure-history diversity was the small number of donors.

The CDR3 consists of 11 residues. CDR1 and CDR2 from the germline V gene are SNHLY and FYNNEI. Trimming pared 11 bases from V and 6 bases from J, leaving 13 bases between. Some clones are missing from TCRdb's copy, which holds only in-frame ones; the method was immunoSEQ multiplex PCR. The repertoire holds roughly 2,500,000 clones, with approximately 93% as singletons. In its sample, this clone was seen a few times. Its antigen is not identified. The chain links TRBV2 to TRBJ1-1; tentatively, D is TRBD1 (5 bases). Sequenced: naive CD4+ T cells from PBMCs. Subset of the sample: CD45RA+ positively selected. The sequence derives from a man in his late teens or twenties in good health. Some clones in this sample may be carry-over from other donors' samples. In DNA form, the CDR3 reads TGTGCCGGGGGGAGAGTGGCTGAAGCTTTCTTT. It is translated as CAGGRVAEAFF.